This TCR beta chain was recovered during a study of blood T cell repertoires in COVID-19. Looking at the study overall: The study drew acute and convalescent COVID-19 samples from the United States, Italy and Spain.

TCRdb keeps only in-frame clones here, not all; method: immunoSEQ multiplex PCR. Among 250,000 to 350,000 clones, about 89% were seen once, and the ten largest hold approximately 8%. The junction had 8 bases not matched to a gene; V was cut back by 6 bases and J by 8 bases. Per germline, CDR1 KGHSH and CDR2 LQKENI. The CDR3 spans 15 residues. The receptor was isolated from a woman in her forties or fifties who had recovered from COVID-19. Input material: peripheral blood. This chain uses TRBV18 with TRBJ2-1; 12 positions match TRBD2. CDR3 in DNA: TGTGCCAGCTCTCAGACTAGCGGGAGTAAGGATGAGCAGTTCTTC. Protein product: CASSQTSGSKDEQFF.